A single sample gave rise to the 14 T cell receptor beta chains below, sequenced in a study of low-dose radiotherapy and immunotherapy resistance in tumors. Both TCRalpha and TCRbeta chains were reverse transcribed with V-gene-specific primers. For amplifying TCRs, the PCR ran for 15 to 20 cycles with Phusion, which was used together with a constant-region primer and the adapter on the V primers. Each CDR3 protein gets one entry after TCRdb re-called the reads with MiXCR. The sample includes roughly 8,700 distinct CDR3 sequences, about 70% seen only once; the top ten take roughly 7%. The receptors were gathered from a human donor with advanced metastatic prostate, ovarian, gallbladder or colorectal cancer (not recorded which). This table probably holds off-target reads from a library built for another chain.

This chain uses TRBV5-5 with TRBJ2-2; tentative D call: TRBD2 (6 bases). This CDR3 has 17 amino acids. V was cut by 3 bases and J by 5 bases, with 20 bases left in between. The germline V gene has CDR1 SGHKS and CDR2 YYEKEE (reference sequence). CDR3 sequence: CASSSGGPQGGTGELFF. CDR3 nucleotide sequence: TGTGCCAGCAGCTCTGGGGGACCCCAGGGAGGTACCGGGGAGCTGTTTTTT.

The V and J genes are TRBV5-4 and TRBJ1-1; D might be TRBD1 (5 bases). V lost 0 bases and J lost 2, with 11 bases in between. This CDR3 is built from 15 residues. The germline gives CDR1 SGHNT, CDR2 YYREEE (reference sequence). In nucleotides, the CDR3 is TGTGCCAGCAGCTTGGTTTTCCAGGGAAACACTGAAGCTTTCTTT. Protein: CASSLVFQGNTEAFF. The variable domain in full, completed from reference TRBV5-4 and TRBJ1-1, reads ETGVTQSPTHLIKTRGQQVTLRCSSQSGHNTVSWYQQALGQGPQFIFQYYREEENGRGNFPPRFSGLQFPNYSSELNVNALELDDSALYLCASSLVFQGNTEAFFGQGTRLTVV.

This clonotype has just a few counts. The chain couples TRBV2 to TRBJ2-2; 11 nucleotides align to TRBD2. This CDR3 is 16 amino acids long. The germline gives CDR1 SNHLY, CDR2 FYNNEI. V was clipped by 2 bases and J by 7 bases; unmatched bases: 6. The CDR3 spells CASSETSGSSGGELFF. CDR3 DNA: TGTGCCAGCAGTGAAACTAGCGGGAGTTCGGGCGGGGAGCTGTTTTTT.

This clonotype is categorized as large. The chain links TRBV19 to TRBJ2-1, with 11 bases that match TRBD2. Germline-derived CDR1 and CDR2 are LNHDA and SQIVND (reference sequence). The CDR3 covers 17 residues. The V segment lost 4 bases and the J segment 0 bases; nucleotides outside the gene matches: 5. Written as DNA, the CDR3 is TGTGCCAGTAGTACTTCTAGCGGGGGGTCCTCCTACAATGAGCAGTTCTTC. Translating it yields CASSTSSGGSSYNEQFF.

The chain combines TRBV13 with TRBJ2-3; possibly TRBD2 for D (5 bases). CDR1 is PRHDT and CDR2 is FYEKMQ in the germline V gene (reference sequence). V lost 0 bases to trimming and J lost 2 bases, with 9 bases between them. The CDR3 sequence is 15 residues long. This chain's CDR3 is CASSLGLAPTDTQYF. The CDR3 nucleotides are TGTGCCAGCAGCTTAGGCCTAGCCCCCACAGATACGCAGTATTTT.

This clonotype was observed a single time. The V call is TRBV18, the J call TRBJ2-1, with D unclear. The V end was cut by 2 bases, the J end by 6 bases, with 17 bases between. From germline, CDR1 is KGHSH and CDR2 LQKENI. CDR3 length: 16 amino acids. CDR3 in DNA: TGTGCCAGCTCACCAGCCAGCACGGTAATTTCCAATGAGCAGTTCTTC. This translates into CASSPASTVISNEQFF.

The chain employs TRBV6-8 and TRBJ1-2; D not resolved. This CDR3 is 13 amino acids long. Per germline, CDR1 MNHGY and CDR2 SAAAGT. With 10 bases removed from V and 0 bases from J, the gap between germline ends came to 12 bases. CDR3 sequence: CATHRRTNYGYTF. CDR3 nucleotide sequence: TGTGCCACCCACCGCCGGACTAACTATGGCTACACCTTC.

This chain connects TRBV6-2 or TRBV6-3 to TRBJ2-3, with 7 nucleotides matching TRBD2. The CDR3 is made up of 15 amino acids. Germline loops: CDR1 MNHEY, CDR2 SVGEGT. V gave up 6 bases and J gave up 4 bases; unmatched junction bases: 10. Written as DNA, the CDR3 is TGTGCCAGCAGCTCCACCGCGGGGGTCCCAGATACGCAGTATTTT. This encodes CASSSTAGVPDTQYF.

This clonotype was seen only a few times. The V and J genes are TRBV28 and TRBJ2-7, with TRBD2 identical over 8 bases. In germline, CDR1 is MDHEN, CDR2 SYDVKM. The junction had 16 bases not matched to a gene; V was cut back by 4 bases and J by 5 bases. The CDR3 sequence is 17 residues long. The CDR3, as DNA: TGTGCCAGCAGTTCCCCCTTAGGAGCGGGAGACCCCCACGAGCAGTACTTC. Its translation: CASSSPLGAGDPHEQYF. The complete variable domain, with remaining parts taken from reference TRBV28 and TRBJ2-7, reads DVKVTQSSRYLVKRTGEKVFLECVQDMDHENMFWYRQDPGLGLRLIYFSYDVKMKEKGDIPEGYSVSREKKERFSLILESASTNQTSMYLCASSSPLGAGDPHEQYFGPGTRLTVT.

V is TRBV2 and J is TRBJ2-2; 7 bases fit TRBD1. The CDR3 is 16 residues long. CDR1 SNHLY and CDR2 FYNNEI come from the germline V gene. J was trimmed by 6 bases and V by 6 bases; bases with no gene match: 13. The CDR3 region has the DNA TGTGCCAGCAGGAGGGCAGGGGGAACCCGGCCCGGGGAGCTGTTTTTT. It is translated as CASRRAGGTRPGELFF.

This clonotype was found a few times. The chain has TRBV5-1 and TRBJ2-2; D may be TRBD1 (5 bases). CDR1 and CDR2 from the germline V gene are SGHRS and YFSETQ. The CDR3 runs 15 residues. V lost 4 bases and J 3 bases, leaving 13 bases between the germline ends. The CDR3 loop is CASSGAPSHTGELFF. CDR3 DNA: TGCGCCAGCAGCGGGGCCCCGAGCCACACCGGGGAGCTGTTTTTT.

The V gene is TRBV10-3, the J gene TRBJ2-7; D not resolved. The length of the CDR3 is 13 residues. Between the trimmed V and J ends, which lost 0 bases and 3 bases, there was a span of 6 bases. Germline V CDR1 and CDR2: ENHRY, SYGVKD. The CDR3 spells CAISESLIYEQYF. The CDR3 DNA follows: TGTGCCATCAGTGAGTCTCTCATCTACGAGCAGTACTTC.

The gene calls are TRBV20-1 and TRBJ2-1, with a weak D call TRBD2 (7 bases). The CDR3 extends over 16 amino acids. The germline V and J ends were trimmed by 1 base and 0 bases, with 13 bases remaining between them. Germline V gene data show CDR1 as DFQATT and CDR2 as SNEGSKA (reference sequence). The CDR3: CSARVTGGLSYNEQFF. In DNA, the CDR3 is TGCAGTGCTAGAGTCACGGGGGGCCTCTCCTACAATGAGCAGTTCTTC.

The rearrangement joins TRBV4-2 to TRBJ2-7; no clear D gene. Trimming removed 4 bases from V and 0 bases from J, with 13 bases in between. The CDR3 extends over 15 amino acids. Germline V gene lookup returns CDR1 LGHNA and CDR2 YNFKEQ. CDR3 amino acids: CASSPRGSLSYEQYF. CDR3 nucleotides: TGTGCCAGCAGCCCTCGAGGAAGCCTCTCCTACGAGCAGTACTTC.